This entry describes one T cell receptor (beta chain). This record comes from a study of blood T cell repertoires in COVID-19. Turning to the study itself: Sites across the United States, Italy and Spain contributed samples from acute and convalescent COVID-19. PBMCs, B-cell-depleted T cells, or T cells were the source of the cDNA or gDNA that made up the material.

Authors' methods: Amplifying reference gene primers gave estimates of nucleated cell counts. Produced via immunoSEQ multiplex PCR; TCRdb's table is partial and in-frame only. Clonal size and the V and J genes are those of that table, whereas D and trimming came from the DNA. The sample consists of around 160,000 clones, under 95% of them appearing once. The receptor was derived from a young man with acute or convalescent COVID-19. Sequenced material: peripheral blood.

CDR3 nucleotide sequence: TGTGCCAGCAGTCTGCCTGCGAGGTATGGCTACACCTTC. This translates into CASSLPARYGYTF. The chain combines TRBV6-6 with TRBJ1-2, with D unresolved. V was cut by 5 bases and J by 5 bases, with 12 bases left in between. Per germline, CDR1 MNHNY and CDR2 SVGAGI (reference sequence). The CDR3 length is 13 residues.